This TCR beta chain comes out of a study of blood T cell repertoires in COVID-19. Study overall: The United States, Italy and Spain supplied acute and convalescent COVID-19 samples.

All enrollees were roughly 18 to 90 years old and from roughly 22 US areas. All recovered Cohort 3 donors got two negative PCRs, got clearance, or saw symptom resolution. V dropped 5 bases and J dropped 4 bases, with 14 bases sitting between them. CDR1 is LNHDA, CDR2 SQIVND, per germline (reference sequence). The CDR3 totals 14 residues. As handled by the study authors: Amplification of reference gene primers was used by the study to estimate nucleated cell counts. Sequencing used immunoSEQ multiplex PCR; TCRdb keeps in-frame clones, though not all of them. The DNA was the basis for D and trimming; V, J and clone size are from that table. The sample holds about 240,000 clones, 80% to 90% seen once.

This sequence was found in a woman under 40 who had recovered from COVID-19. V gene TRBV19 combines with J gene TRBJ1-2, with D possibly matching TRBD1 (6 bases). The sample was PBMCs or T cells enriched from blood (not recorded which). CDR3 protein: CASSERTDSYGYTF. The CDR3 DNA follows: TGTGCCAGTAGTGAACGGACAGACTCCTATGGCTACACCTTC. Looking up the rest from reference TRBV19 and TRBJ1-2 gives the full variable domain: DGGITQSPKYLFRKEGQNVTLSCEQNLNHDAMYWYRQDPGQGLRLIYYSQIVNDFQKGDIAEGYSVSREKKESFPLTVTSAQKNPTAFYLCASSERTDSYGYTFGSGTRLTVV.